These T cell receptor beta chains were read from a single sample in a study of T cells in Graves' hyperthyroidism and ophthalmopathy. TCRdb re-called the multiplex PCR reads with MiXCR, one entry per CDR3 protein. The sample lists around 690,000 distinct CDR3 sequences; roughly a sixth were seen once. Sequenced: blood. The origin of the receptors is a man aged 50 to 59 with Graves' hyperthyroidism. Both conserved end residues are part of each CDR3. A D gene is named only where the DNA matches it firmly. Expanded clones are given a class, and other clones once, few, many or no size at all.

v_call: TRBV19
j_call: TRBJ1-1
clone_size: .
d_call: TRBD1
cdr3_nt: TGTGCCAGTAACCCAACAGGGGGCACTGAAGCTTTCTTT
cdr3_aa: CASNPTGGTEAFF

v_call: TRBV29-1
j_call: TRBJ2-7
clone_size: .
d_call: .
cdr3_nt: TGCAGCGTTGAGGACAGCGCCTACGAGCAGTACTTC
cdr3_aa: CSVEDSAYEQYF

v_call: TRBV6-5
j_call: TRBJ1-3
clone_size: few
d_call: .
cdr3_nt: TGTGCCAGCAGTTATTCGAGACCCGTGTCGGGAAACACCATATATTTT
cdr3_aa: CASSYSRPVSGNTIYF

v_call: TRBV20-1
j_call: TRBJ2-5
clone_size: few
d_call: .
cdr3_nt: TGCAGTGCTACACAGGGAGGGGGCGAGACCCAGTACTTC
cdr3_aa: CSATQGGGETQYF

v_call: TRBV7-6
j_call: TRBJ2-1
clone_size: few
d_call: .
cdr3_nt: TGTGCCAGCAGCTTAAGGGGACGGCATTTCTCCTACAATGAGCAGTTCTTC
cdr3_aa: CASSLRGRHFSYNEQFF

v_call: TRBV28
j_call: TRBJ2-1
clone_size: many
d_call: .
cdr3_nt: TGTGCCAGCAGTTTGAGGGATTTTTCCCACAATGAGCAGTTCTTC
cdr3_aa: CASSLRDFSHNEQFF

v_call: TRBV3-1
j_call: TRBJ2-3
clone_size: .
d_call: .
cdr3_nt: TGTGCCAGCAGCCAAGTCCCGGTTGGGGGTACGCAGTATTTT
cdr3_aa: CASSQVPVGGTQYF

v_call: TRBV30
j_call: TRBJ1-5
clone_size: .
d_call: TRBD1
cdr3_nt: TGTGCCTGGACGGACAGGGGGCGAGGCAATCAGCCCCAGCATTTT
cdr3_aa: CAWTDRGRGNQPQHF

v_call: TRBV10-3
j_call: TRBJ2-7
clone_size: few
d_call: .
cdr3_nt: TGTGCCATCAGTGAGGGGCAGAAAGAAATCTACGAGCAGTACTTC
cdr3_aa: CAISEGQKEIYEQYF

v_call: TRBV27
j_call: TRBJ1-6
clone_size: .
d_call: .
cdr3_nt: TGTGCCAGCAGTTACCAGGGTCAAGAGGCACCCCTCCACTTT
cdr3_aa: CASSYQGQEAPLHF

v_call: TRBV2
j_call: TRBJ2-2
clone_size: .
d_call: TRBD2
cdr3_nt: TGTGCCAGCAGGGGAGGGCTTAGGGCCGGGGAGCTGTTTTTT
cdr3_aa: CASRGGLRAGELFF

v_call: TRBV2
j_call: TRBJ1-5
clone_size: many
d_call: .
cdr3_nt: TGTGCCAGCAGCGGGGGCTCACATAGCAATCAGCCCCAGCATTTT
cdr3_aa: CASSGGSHSNQPQHF

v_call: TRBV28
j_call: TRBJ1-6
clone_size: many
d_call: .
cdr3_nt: TGTGCCAGCAGTGGACAGAGCTCCTATAATTCACCCCTCCACTTT
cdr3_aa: CASSGQSSYNSPLHF

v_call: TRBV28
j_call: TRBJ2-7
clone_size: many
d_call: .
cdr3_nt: TGTGCCAGCGAGGATGGACAGAGCAACTGGGAGCAGTACTTC
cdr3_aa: CASEDGQSNWEQYF

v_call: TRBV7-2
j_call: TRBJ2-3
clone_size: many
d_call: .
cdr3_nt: TGTGCCAGCAGCTTAGGGGCGGGACGAAACACAGATACGCAGTATTTT
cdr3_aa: CASSLGAGRNTDTQYF

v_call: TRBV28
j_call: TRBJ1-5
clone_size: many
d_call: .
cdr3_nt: TGTGCCAGCAGTCTTCGGGACTCCGGGTGGGCTCAGCCCCAGCATTTT
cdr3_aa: CASSLRDSGWAQPQHF

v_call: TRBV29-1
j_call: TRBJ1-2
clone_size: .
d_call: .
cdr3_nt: TGCAGCGCTTCGGAAGGACAGCGGGGCTATGGCTACACCTTC
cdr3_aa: CSASEGQRGYGYTF

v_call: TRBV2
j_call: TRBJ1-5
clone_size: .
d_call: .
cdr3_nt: TGTGCCAGCAGCCCTGATGCGGGTACCAATCAGCCCCAGCATTTT
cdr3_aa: CASSPDAGTNQPQHF

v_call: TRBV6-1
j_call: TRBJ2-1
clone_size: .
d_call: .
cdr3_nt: TGTGCCAGCAGTTGGGGCCTTGGTAGTGAGCAGTTCTTC
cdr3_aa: CASSWGLGSEQFF

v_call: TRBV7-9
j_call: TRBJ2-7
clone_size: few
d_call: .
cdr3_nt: TGTGCCAGCAGCCCTCCTTTCATCGACCGTAGAGACGAGCAGTACTTC
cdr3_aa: CASSPPFIDRRDEQYF

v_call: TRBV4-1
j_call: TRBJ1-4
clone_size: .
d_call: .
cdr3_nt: TGCGCCAGCAGCCACGAGGCCGTGAAGGAAAAACTGTTTTTT
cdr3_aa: CASSHEAVKEKLFF

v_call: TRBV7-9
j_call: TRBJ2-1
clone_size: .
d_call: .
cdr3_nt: TGTGCCAGCAGCCAACCGGGACCGCGAAACTTCAATGAGCAGTTCTTC
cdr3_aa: CASSQPGPRNFNEQFF

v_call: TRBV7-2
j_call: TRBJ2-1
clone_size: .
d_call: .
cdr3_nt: TGTGCCAGCGGACCCCCGGGAGGGGGCCCTAACAATGAGCAGTTCTTC
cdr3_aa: CASGPPGGGPNNEQFF

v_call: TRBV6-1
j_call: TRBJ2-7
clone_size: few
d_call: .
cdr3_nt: TGTGCCTCGGGAGCAGGCGACGAGCAGTACTTC
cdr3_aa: CASGAGDEQYF

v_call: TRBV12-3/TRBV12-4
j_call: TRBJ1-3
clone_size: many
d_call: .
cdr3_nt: TGTGCCGAGGCGGGGGTTAATGGAAACACCATATATTTT
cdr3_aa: CAEAGVNGNTIYF

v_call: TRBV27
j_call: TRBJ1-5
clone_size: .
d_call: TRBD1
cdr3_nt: TGTGCCATCCCCTATTGGGGTCGGGACAGTGGGGGGGATAGCAATCAGCCCCAGCATTTT
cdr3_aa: CAIPYWGRDSGGDSNQPQHF

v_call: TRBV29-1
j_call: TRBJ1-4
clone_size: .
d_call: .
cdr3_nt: TGCAGCGTCGCTCGGACGGTATTTGGGGAAAAACTGTTTTTT
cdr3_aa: CSVARTVFGEKLFF

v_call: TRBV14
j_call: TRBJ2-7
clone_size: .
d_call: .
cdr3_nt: TGTGCCAGCAGCCAAGATCGGGCAGCGTTCTACGAGCAGTACTTC
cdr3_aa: CASSQDRAAFYEQYF

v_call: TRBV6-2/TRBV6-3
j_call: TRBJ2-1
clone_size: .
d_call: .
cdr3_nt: TGTGCCAGCAGCCCTTTAGGGGGGAGAGGCCCTAGGATCACCTACAATGAGCAGTTCTTC
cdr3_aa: CASSPLGGRGPRITYNEQFF

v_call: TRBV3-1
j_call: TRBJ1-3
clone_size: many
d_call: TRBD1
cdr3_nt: TGTGCCAGCAGCTCCGACAGGGCGAACACCATATATTTT
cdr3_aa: CASSSDRANTIYF

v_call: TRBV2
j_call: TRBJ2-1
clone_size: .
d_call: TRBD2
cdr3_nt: TGTGCCAGCAGTGAAGCCGGCGGGAGGGCCTATGAGCAGTTCTTC
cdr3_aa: CASSEAGGRAYEQFF

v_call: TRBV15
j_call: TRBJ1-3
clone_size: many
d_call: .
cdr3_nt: TGTGCCACCAGCGTACCCCGACTTCGACGGAATTCGAGCTCTGGAAACACCATATATTTT
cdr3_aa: CATSVPRLRRNSSSGNTIYF

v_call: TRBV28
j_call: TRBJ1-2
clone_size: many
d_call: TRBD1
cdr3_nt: TGTGCCAGCAGTCCGCCGGGACAGGGTCTCAATGGCTACACCTTC
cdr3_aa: CASSPPGQGLNGYTF

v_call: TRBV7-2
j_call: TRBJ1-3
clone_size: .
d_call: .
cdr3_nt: TGTGCCAGCAGCTTACTTCTTACCCTCTTCACTGGAAACACCATATATTTT
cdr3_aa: CASSLLLTLFTGNTIYF

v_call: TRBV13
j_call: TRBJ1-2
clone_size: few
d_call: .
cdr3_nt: TGTGCCAGCAGCTTAGTACAGATTAACTATGGCTACACCTTC
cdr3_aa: CASSLVQINYGYTF

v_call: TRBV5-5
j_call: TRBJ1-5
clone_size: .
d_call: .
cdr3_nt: TGTGCCAGCAGCTTGGACGGGGGATATCAGCCCCAGCATTTT
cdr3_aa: CASSLDGGYQPQHF

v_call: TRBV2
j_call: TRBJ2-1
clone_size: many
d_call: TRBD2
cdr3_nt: TGTGCCAGCAGTGAAGGGTACGATAGCGGGAGGTCCTACAATGAGCAGTTCTTC
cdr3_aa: CASSEGYDSGRSYNEQFF

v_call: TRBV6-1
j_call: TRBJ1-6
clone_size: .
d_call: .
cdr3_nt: TGTGCCAGCAGTCCCTCCCCCGGGGAACTGGGACCCCTCCACTTT
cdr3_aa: CASSPSPGELGPLHF

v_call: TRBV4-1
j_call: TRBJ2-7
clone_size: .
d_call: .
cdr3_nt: TGCGCCAGCAGCCAAGCTCCCCCGGCCGGGGTTTACGAGCAGTACTTC
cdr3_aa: CASSQAPPAGVYEQYF

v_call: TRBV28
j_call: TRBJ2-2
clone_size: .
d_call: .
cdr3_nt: TGTGCCAGCAGTCCTTACAGGGCCACCGGGGAGCTGTTTTTT
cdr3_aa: CASSPYRATGELFF

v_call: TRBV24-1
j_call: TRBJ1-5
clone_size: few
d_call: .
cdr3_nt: TGTGCCACCAGTGACTCTATTTATCAGCCCCAGCATTTT
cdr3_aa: CATSDSIYQPQHF

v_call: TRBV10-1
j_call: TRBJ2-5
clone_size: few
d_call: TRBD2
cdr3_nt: TGCGCCAGCAGTGAGTCCACCAGCGGGGAAGAGACCCAGTACTTC
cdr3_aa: CASSESTSGEETQYF

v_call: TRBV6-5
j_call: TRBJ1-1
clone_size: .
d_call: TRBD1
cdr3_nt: TGTGCCAGCAGTTACTCTAGGACAGGGGGTATCCCTGAAGCTTTCTTT
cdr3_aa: CASSYSRTGGIPEAFF

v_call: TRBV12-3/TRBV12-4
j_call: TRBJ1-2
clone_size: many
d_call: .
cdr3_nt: TGTGCCAGCAGTTTATCGGGAGCCCGAAACTATGGCTACACCTTC
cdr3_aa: CASSLSGARNYGYTF

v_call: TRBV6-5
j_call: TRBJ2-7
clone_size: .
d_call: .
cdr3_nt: TGTGCCAGCAGTTATCTCTTCGCCCGGACAGTCCTCTACGAGCAGTACTTC
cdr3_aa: CASSYLFARTVLYEQYF

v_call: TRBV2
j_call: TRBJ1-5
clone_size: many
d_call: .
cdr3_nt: TGTGCCAGCAGTGCACAGCGGGATCAGCCCCAGCATTTT
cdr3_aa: CASSAQRDQPQHF

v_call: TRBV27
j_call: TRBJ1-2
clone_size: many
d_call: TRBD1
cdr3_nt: TGTGCCAGCAGTCCGACCGGACAGGGCCGTTATGGCTACACCTTC
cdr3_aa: CASSPTGQGRYGYTF

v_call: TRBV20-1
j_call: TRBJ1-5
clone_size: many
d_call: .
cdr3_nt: TGCAGTGCTAGAGGACAGGTGGATCAGCCCCAGCATTTT
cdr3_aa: CSARGQVDQPQHF

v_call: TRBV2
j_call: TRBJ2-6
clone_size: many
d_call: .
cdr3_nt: TGTGCCAGCAGTCGCAGGGTGCTTGGGGCCAACGTCCTGACTTTC
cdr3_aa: CASSRRVLGANVLTF

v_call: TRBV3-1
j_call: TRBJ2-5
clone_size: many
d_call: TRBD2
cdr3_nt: TGTGCCAGCAGCCAAGACGGGATGGGACTAGCGGGACCCCAAGAGACCCAGTACTTC
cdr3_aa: CASSQDGMGLAGPQETQYF

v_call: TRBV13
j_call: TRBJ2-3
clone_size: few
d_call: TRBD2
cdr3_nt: TGTGCCAGCAGCCGACCGAGCGGGAGCAGCACAGATACGCAGTATTTT
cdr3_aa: CASSRPSGSSTDTQYF

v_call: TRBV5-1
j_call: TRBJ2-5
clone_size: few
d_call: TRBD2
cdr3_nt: TGCGCCAGCAGCTTGAGGGCTAGCGGACCACAAGAGACCCAGTACTTC
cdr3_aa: CASSLRASGPQETQYF

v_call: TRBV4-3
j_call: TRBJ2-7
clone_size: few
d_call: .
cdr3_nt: TGCGCCAGCAGCCAAATGCGGGCGGCGGACGTGGGGGAGCAGTACTTC
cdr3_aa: CASSQMRAADVGEQYF

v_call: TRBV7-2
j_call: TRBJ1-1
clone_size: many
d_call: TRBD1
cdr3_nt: TGTGCCAGCAGCTTAGCCGGGACAGGGGCTGAAGCTTTCTTT
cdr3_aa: CASSLAGTGAEAFF

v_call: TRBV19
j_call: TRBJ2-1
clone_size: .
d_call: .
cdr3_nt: TGTGCCAGTAGTATGTATAGGGGAACCTACAATGAGCAGTTCTTC
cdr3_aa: CASSMYRGTYNEQFF

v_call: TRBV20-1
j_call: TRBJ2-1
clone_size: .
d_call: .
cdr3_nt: TGCAGTGCCCGAAGCCTAGCGTCGAATGAGCAGTTCTTC
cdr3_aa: CSARSLASNEQFF